This entry features one TCR beta chain sequence. There are many counts of this clonotype. The specificity of this receptor is unknown. Nothing much larger sits one base from this clone, and base qualities are not available. Sequencing used an Illumina HiSeq 2500. First-strand cDNA was synthesized with Superscript III and a set of TRAV- and TRBV-specific primers, covering both TCRalpha and TCRbeta chains. TCRs were amplified for around 20 PCR cycles with Phusion, using a constant-region primer paired with the adapter attached to the V primers. Isolated mRNA was amplified with the MessageAmp II aRNA Amplification Kit, using a roughly 15-hour in vitro transcription at 37°C. mRNA for TCR sequencing was isolated with the Dynabeads mRNA DIRECT Purification Kit. Indexed Illumina adapters were added in a second 25-cycle Phusion PCR, and the resulting products were purified with AMPure XP beads. As for how the authors treated the data: Using custom Perl scripts, TCR sequences encoding the same protein were pooled, out-of-frame sequences were removed, and the abundance of each clonotype was computed. TCR sequences supported by only a single read were excluded from analysis. The metrics used to describe the repertoires included Shannon entropy, Gini index, clonality, richness, and the frequency of TCRs shared between repertoires. TCRdb reprocessed the public reads (quality trimming at Q25 with fastp, clone calling with MiXCR) and kept in-frame beta chains. CDR3 protein sequences are deduplicated, and each keeps its most common genes and DNA. For this entry, the V and J calls and clone size follow TCRdb and not the study's own pipeline. The sample has 95,000 to 100,000 distinct CDR3 sequences on record, less than 25% of them singletons. Of the sample, about 4% falls within the top ten clones.

The time point label, read with the paper, signifies: after trial treatment. Reading the label with the study, this specimen's treatment or condition is: LDRT plus nivolumab, ipilimumab, low-dose cyclophosphamide and aspirin (RACIN trial). Donors were enrolled in RACIN, a single-arm phase I dose-escalation trial combining nivolumab, ipilimumab, aspirin, low-dose cyclophosphamide and low-dose radiotherapy. To be eligible, a patient needed to have an advanced solid tumor that was TIL-negative. At the junction V is shortened by 5 bases and J by 5 bases, with 9 bases in between. The germline V gene (reference sequence) gives CDR1 as DFQATT and CDR2 as SNEGSKA. The CDR3 has 11 amino acids, counting the end cysteine and phenylalanine. CDR3 DNA is the only sequence kept; it has 33 bases, read in frame from the first base. This specimen comes from a study of low-dose radiotherapy and immunotherapy resistance in tumors (dated by TCRdb to the early 2020s). Regarding the research as a whole: In Cohort 1, each fraction delivered 0.5 Gy every 2 weeks, and the prescribed total PTV dose was 6.5 Gy. Patients were given nivolumab as a 240 mg flat dose every two weeks and ipilimumab at 1 mg/kg every six weeks, with both drugs delivered intravenously. Starting on cycle 1 day 1, patients took 300 mg of aspirin by mouth once daily for four cycles. The trial did not randomize participants into treatment groups. In Cohort 2, 1 Gy per fraction was delivered every two weeks, for a total of 13 Gy over 26 weeks. Cyclophosphamide 200 mg/m2 was given intravenously every two weeks, one day before each radiation and immunotherapy administration. The translational analysis covered eight patients: three from the first dose cohort and the first five from the second dose cohort.

The sample consisted of PBMCs, taken after low-dose radiotherapy plus immunotherapy. The chain links TRBV20-1 with TRBJ2-5, and possibly TRBD1, on 5 matching bases. This TCR derives from a male donor with prostate cancer. CDR3 sequence: CSAARAETQYF. The nucleotide sequence reads TGCAGTGCTGCCAGGGCGGAGACCCAGTACTTC.